The 12 T cell receptor beta chains in this list originate from one sample, sequenced in a study of cytomegalovirus exposure and HLA in healthy donors. 13 Jbeta primers and 60 Vbeta primers were used for the PCR. TCRdb's table, derived via immunoSEQ multiplex PCR, lists solely in-frame clones and lacks some. The table has about 160,000 clones, 77% seen once. Source material: PBMCs. The receptors originated from a woman aged 40 to 50 in good health and CMV-seropositive.

The chain uses TRBV5-1 and TRBJ1-1; D uncertain. The length of the CDR3 is 16 residues. CDR1 and CDR2 (germline): SGHRS, YFSETQ. The V end was cut by 3 bases, the J end by 1 base, with 16 bases between. CDR3 protein: CASSSNTGVGNTEAFF. Written as DNA, the CDR3 is TGCGCCAGCAGCTCAAATACGGGAGTGGGGAACACTGAAGCTTTCTTT.

The chain uses TRBV5-4 and TRBJ2-1; 7 bases are shared with TRBD1. V shed 5 bases, J shed 8 bases, and the junction held 7 bases outside the gene matches. Germline V gene sequence: CDR1 SGHNT, CDR2 YYREEE (reference sequence). The CDR3 length is 13 residues. CDR3 amino acids: CASRAGGYHEQFF. CDR3 bases: TGTGCCAGCAGGGCAGGGGGATACCATGAGCAGTTCTTC.

The chain is built from TRBV1 and TRBJ2-1; whether TRBD2, the table's D call, matches the DNA was not checked. TRBV1 is termed a pseudogene. This CDR3 is built from 12 residues. The CDR3 region is CTTGTRGDEQFF. CDR3 sequence (DNA): TGCACCACCGGGACTCGAGGGGATGAGCAGTTCTTC.

This chain connects TRBV7-2 to TRBJ1-4; D is unclear. CDR3 size: 14 residues. The V gene lost 6 bases and the J gene lost 8 bases, with 16 bases spanning the gap. Germline loops: CDR1 SGHTA, CDR2 FQGNSA. CDR3 residues: CASSLGLRGEKLFF. CDR3 sequence (DNA): TGTGCCAGCAGTTTGGGCCTCCGGGGAGAAAAACTGTTTTTT. Full variable domain (missing parts from reference TRBV7-2 and TRBJ1-4): GAGVSQSPSNKVTEKGKDVELRCDPISGHTALYWYRQSLGQGLEFLIYFQGNSAPDKSGLPSDRFSAERTGGSVSTLTIQRTQQEDSAVYLCASSLGLRGEKLFFGSGTQLSVL.

The J gene is TRBJ2-3, the V gene TRBV4-2, with 13 bases matching TRBD2. This CDR3 contains 15 residues. J gave up 2 bases and V 8 bases, and 4 bases lay outside the gene matches. Germline V CDR1 and CDR2: LGHNA, YNFKEQ. In DNA, the CDR3 is TGTGCCAGCCGACTAGCGGGGGGTCCCACAGATACGCAGTATTTT. It encodes CASRLAGGPTDTQYF.

This sequence joins TRBV10-2 and TRBJ2-1; a possible D gene is TRBD1 (5 bases). This CDR3 has 14 residues. V lost 7 bases to trimming and J lost 2 bases, with 12 bases between them. Germline V gene sequence: CDR1 WSHSY, CDR2 SAAADI. Here the CDR3 DNA reads TGCGCCAGCACTGCAGGGAACCCCTACAATGAGCAGTTCTTC. As protein: CASTAGNPYNEQFF.

The J gene is TRBJ1-1, the V gene TRBV10-3; D may be TRBD1 (6 bases). V was cut by 2 bases and J by 7 bases, with 11 bases left in between. Looked up from germline, CDR1 is ENHRY and CDR2 is SYGVKD. The CDR3 spans 13 residues. The CDR3 spells CAISEATGFEAFF. CDR3 bases: TGTGCCATCAGTGAGGCTACAGGGTTTGAAGCTTTCTTT.

The J gene is TRBJ1-2, the V gene TRBV30; possibly TRBD1 for D (6 bases). The CDR3 length is 13 residues. The germline V gene has CDR1 GTSNPN and CDR2 SVGIG (reference sequence). Trimming stripped 4 bases from V and 1 base from J, with 10 bases between. The CDR3 nucleotides read TGTGCCTGGAATAACAGGGATAACTATGGCTACACCTTC. As protein: CAWNNRDNYGYTF.

J is TRBJ2-6 and V is TRBV11-3; unclear D gene. CDR1 is SGHNT, CDR2 YENEEA, per germline. With 8 bases removed from V and 0 bases from J, the gap between germline ends came to 5 bases. The CDR3 covers 13 residues. CDR3 in amino acids: CASAFSGANVLTF. DNA for the CDR3: TGTGCCAGCGCGTTCTCTGGGGCCAACGTCCTGACTTTC. Supplemented by reference TRBV11-3 and TRBJ2-6, the full variable domain reads EAGVVQSPRYKIIEKKQPVAFWCNPISGHNTLYWYLQNLGQGPELLIRYENEEAVDDSQLPKDRFSAERLKGVDSTLKIQPAELGDSAVYLCASAFSGANVLTFGAGSRLTVL.

This clone has just a few counts. The chain carries TRBV7-8 and TRBJ2-3; 8 bases match TRBD1. The CDR3 consists of 14 residues. The V gene end was trimmed by 6 bases and the J gene end by 2 bases; junction bases not matched to a gene: 4. Per the germline V gene, CDR1 is SGHVS and CDR2 is FQNEAQ. CDR3 coding DNA: TGTGCCAGCAGACCGGACAGGGCCACAGATACGCAGTATTTT. Translating it yields CASRPDRATDTQYF.

CDR3 amino acids: CASSYGQGNTEAFF. The CDR3 nucleotides read TGTGCCAGCAGTTACGGACAGGGAAACACTGAAGCTTTCTTT. The rearrangement links TRBV6-5 to TRBJ1-1; 8 nucleotides line up with TRBD1. The CDR3 covers 14 residues. Germline assignment: CDR1 MNHEY and CDR2 SVGAGI. Trimming removed 2 bases from V and 2 bases from J; junction bases left unmatched: 1.

This chain joins TRBV7-9 and TRBJ1-2, with a possible D match to TRBD1 (5 bases). The V and J ends lost 5 bases and 7 bases respectively, with 14 bases between them. The CDR3 consists of 13 residues. From germline, CDR1 is SEHNR and CDR2 FQNEAQ (reference sequence). CDR3 sequence reads: CASSPGQGGGYTF. CDR3 sequence (DNA): TGTGCCAGCAGCCCAGGGCAGGGAGGTGGCTACACCTTC.